These 21 T cell receptor beta chains were sequenced from one sample in a study of response to subunit inactivated influenza vaccine. TCRdb ran MiXCR on the RT-PCR reads and lists one entry per CDR3 protein. The sample shows a few hundred thousand distinct CDR3 sequences, 11% to 15% of them seen only once. The starting material was PBMCs from blood, obtained about 12 days after vaccination. The source of these receptors is a man in his fifties who received an inactivated influenza vaccine.

This clonotype has just a few counts. V and J are TRBV20-1 and TRBJ2-4, with D perhaps TRBD2 (9 bases). V was pared by 6 bases and J by 2 bases, with 20 bases between. This CDR3 is 16 amino acids long. The germline V gene encodes CDR1 DFQATT and CDR2 SNEGSKA (reference sequence). CDR3 in amino acids: CSAGDRREGSKNIQYF. The CDR3 nucleotides are TGCAGTGCCGGGGACAGGCGGGAGGGATCCAAAAACATTCAGTACTTC.

The V and J genes are TRBV7-9 and TRBJ2-7, with no clear D. The CDR3 is 13 amino acids. V dropped 5 bases and J dropped 3 bases, with 11 bases sitting between them. Germline CDR1 SEHNR, CDR2 FQNEAQ (reference sequence). The DNA of the CDR3 is TGTGCCAGCAGCCTCCCTCCCGACTACGAGCAGTACTTC. It encodes CASSLPPDYEQYF.

This chain uses TRBV4-3 with TRBJ2-1; D possibly corresponds to TRBD2 (7 bases). The CDR3 is made up of 16 amino acids. V dropped 1 base and J dropped 2 bases, with 12 bases sitting between them. Germline CDR1 and CDR2: LGHNA and YSLEER. The CDR3 loop is CASSQGGGAAYNEQFF. Written as DNA, the CDR3 is TGCGCCAGCAGCCAAGGGGGGGGGGCGGCCTACAATGAGCAGTTCTTC.

There are a few counts of this clonotype. V gene TRBV9 combines with J gene TRBJ2-3; no clear D. The CDR3 totals 16 residues. The V end was cut by 0 bases, the J end by 0 bases, with 11 bases between. Per the germline V gene, CDR1 is SGDLS and CDR2 is YYNGEE. CDR3 in amino acids: CASSVGRQPSTDTQYF. For the CDR3, the DNA is TGTGCCAGCAGCGTAGGGCGCCAGCCCAGCACAGATACGCAGTATTTT.

This chain joins TRBV29-1 and TRBJ1-2, with D tentatively TRBD1 (6 bases). The V gene's germline CDR1 is SQVTM and CDR2 ANQGSEA. The CDR3 has 14 residues. V was pared by 1 base and J by 5 bases, with 14 bases between. The CDR3 coding sequence is TGCAGCGTTGAAGTCCAGGGGCGACCTTATGGCTACACCTTC. Its translation: CSVEVQGRPYGYTF.

This clonotype was seen at least ten times. The chain combines TRBV12-3 or TRBV12-4 with TRBJ2-7, with 8 bases identical to TRBD1. This CDR3 has 14 amino acids. J was trimmed by 4 bases and V by 4 bases; bases with no gene match: 6. CDR3 sequence: CASSSDRDFYEQYF. CDR3 in DNA: TGTGCCAGCAGTTCGGACAGGGATTTTTACGAGCAGTACTTC.

The chain employs TRBV20-1 and TRBJ2-1; the match to TRBD2 covers 8 bases. V trimming: 1 base; J trimming: 5 bases; junction bases outside the gene matches: 7. CDR3 length: 15 residues. CDR1 and CDR2 from the germline V gene are DFQATT and SNEGSKA (reference sequence). CDR3 nucleotide sequence: TGCAGTGCTAGAGGCCCCGGGAGGGTCAACAATGAGCAGTTCTTC. It translates to CSARGPGRVNNEQFF.

This clonotype was picked up many times. CDR3 region: CATSDGSVPYEQYF. The CDR3 bases are TGTGCCACCAGCGACGGATCTGTGCCCTACGAGCAGTACTTC. V gene TRBV15 combines with J gene TRBJ2-7, with D unclear. Germline assignment: CDR1 LNHNV and CDR2 YYDKDF (reference sequence). Trimming removed 5 bases at V and 2 bases at J, with 13 bases between. The CDR3 is 14 amino acids.

V is TRBV29-1 and J is TRBJ2-2, with D possibly being TRBD1 or TRBD2 (6 bases each). Germline V lookup: CDR1 SQVTM, CDR2 ANQGSEA. V was trimmed by 4 bases and J by 6 bases, leaving 9 bases between them. The CDR3 covers 12 residues. The CDR3 nucleotides read TGCAGCGTTGCGGGGGCATCCGGGGAGCTGTTTTTT. It is translated as CSVAGASGELFF.

This clonotype has a handful of counts. The gene calls are TRBV29-1 and TRBJ2-7; D not resolved. V was clipped by 5 bases and J by 2 bases, with 7 bases between them. The CDR3 totals 11 residues. Germline assignment: CDR1 SQVTM and CDR2 ANQGSEA. The CDR3 here is CSVSHAYEQYF. The DNA for the CDR3 is TGCAGCGTTTCACATGCCTACGAGCAGTACTTC.

This clonotype was observed a handful of times. J is TRBJ2-1 and V is TRBV25-1; 9 bases align to TRBD2. The V gene's germline CDR1 is MGHDK and CDR2 SYGVNS. CDR3 length: 15 residues. J lost 8 bases, V lost 4 bases, and 9 bases had no gene match. For the CDR3, the DNA is TGTGCCAGCAGTGGCTCCGGACTAGCGTCCGATGAGCAGTTCTTC. It is translated as CASSGSGLASDEQFF.

The chain uses TRBV30 and TRBJ2-3; D is unresolved. The germline gives CDR1 GTSNPN, CDR2 SVGIG (reference sequence). The CDR3 covers 13 residues. V was pared by 0 bases and J by 2 bases, with 6 bases between. In DNA form, the CDR3 reads TGTGCCTGGAGTGTTCTTATCACAGATACGCAGTATTTT. Its protein product is CAWSVLITDTQYF.

This clonotype showed up many times. This sequence joins TRBV20-1 and TRBJ1-2; no clear D gene. Germline V gene sequence: CDR1 DFQATT, CDR2 SNEGSKA (reference sequence). The V end was cut by 4 bases, the J end by 2 bases, with 11 bases between. There are 13 residues in the CDR3. The CDR3 region is CSAKPPENYGYTF. The CDR3 nucleotides are TGCAGTGCTAAGCCTCCGGAGAACTATGGCTACACCTTC.

This clonotype was counted only a few times. This chain uses TRBV11-2 with TRBJ2-5, with TRBD2 matching over 14 bases. Trimming removed 3 bases from V and 4 bases from J; junction bases left unmatched: 4. The germline V gene has CDR1 SGHAT and CDR2 FQNNGV. CDR3 size: 16 residues. This CDR3 is CASSLGLAGALETQYF. In DNA, the CDR3 is TGTGCCAGCAGCTTGGGACTAGCGGGGGCTCTAGAGACCCAGTACTTC.

The chain carries TRBV29-1 and TRBJ2-3; 12 bases map to TRBD2. V lost 6 bases and J lost 14; bases outside the gene matches: 6. The CDR3 consists of 11 residues. In germline, CDR1 is SQVTM, CDR2 ANQGSEA. The CDR3 coding sequence is TGCAGCGTCACACTAGCGGGAGGAGCGTATTTT. The encoded protein is CSVTLAGGAYF.

Concerning this clonotype itself: A much larger clone lies one base from this, so it may be a read error. V gene TRBV18 combines with J gene TRBJ1-2; a possible D gene is TRBD1 (6 bases). V gave up 3 bases and J gave up 8 bases, with 22 bases separating them. The CDR3 length is 16 residues. CDR1 KGHSH and CDR2 LQKENI come from the germline V gene. In nucleotides, the CDR3 is TGTGCCAGCTCACCCCTCGGGACACAACTGATAGGGGGCTACACCTTC. Amino acids: CASSPLGTQLIGGYTF. The entire variable domain, with the rest obtained from reference TRBV18 and TRBJ1-2, is as follows: NAGVMQNPRHLVRRRGQEARLRCSPMKGHSHVYWYRQLPEEGLKFMVYLQKENIIDESGMPKERFSAEFPKEGPSILRIQQVVRGDSAAYFCASSPLGTQLIGGYTFGSGTRLTVV.

This clonotype was seen a few times. V usage is TRBV3-1 and J usage is TRBJ1-4; tentative D call: TRBD1 (5 bases). V was clipped by 5 bases and J by 5 bases, with 15 bases between them. The CDR3 totals 15 residues. Germline CDR1 reads LGHDT; CDR2 reads YNNKEL (reference sequence). The CDR3 DNA is TGTGCCAGCAGCGCCTCGGGGGTGACGAATGAAAAACTGTTTTTT. It translates to CASSASGVTNEKLFF.

This clonotype turned up a few times. The V and J genes are TRBV7-2 and TRBJ2-3, with 10 positions matching TRBD2. Germline V CDR1 and CDR2: SGHTA, FQGNSA. The CDR3 sequence is 17 residues long. V lost 8 bases and J lost 7; bases outside the gene matches: 18. The CDR3 loop is CASHRKTLAGAGNTQYF. In DNA form, the CDR3 reads TGTGCCAGCCACCGAAAAACTCTAGCGGGGGCCGGGAATACGCAGTATTTT.

The count of this clonotype is one. The rearrangement uses TRBV12-3 or TRBV12-4 and TRBJ2-1; TRBD2 agrees at 8 bases. CDR3 size: 14 residues. Unmatched junction bases numbered 3, after V lost 5 bases and J lost 3 bases. The CDR3 DNA sequence: TGTGCCAGCAGTATTAGCGGGAACTACAATGAGCAGTTCTTC. It specifies CASSISGNYNEQFF.

The rearrangement joins TRBV29-1 to TRBJ2-5; the D gene is possibly TRBD1 (5 bases). This CDR3 is built from 15 residues. The germline V gene has CDR1 SQVTM and CDR2 ANQGSEA. V dropped 4 bases and J dropped 1 base, with 16 bases sitting between them. In nucleotides, the CDR3 is TGCAGCGTTGGTGGGGCTGGGCCCCTCCAAGAGACCCAGTACTTC. Residues: CSVGGAGPLQETQYF.

This clonotype showed up just a few times. V gene TRBV15 combines with J gene TRBJ2-3; the D is unclear. Trimming shortened V by 3 bases and J by 6 bases, and 13 bases separated the two germline ends. The CDR3 runs 14 residues. From germline, CDR1 is LNHNV and CDR2 YYDKDF (reference sequence). The CDR3: CATSSSGLTDTQYF. CDR3 bases: TGTGCCACCAGCAGTTCTGGGTTAACGGATACGCAGTATTTT.